The T cell receptor beta chain under discussion was sequenced for a study of human T cells and chemical hapten exposure. Findings and caveats of the study: With DPC sensitization, TCRs exceeding 1 in 1000 frequency showed no change.

Time point here: patch test 1, 2 weeks after DPC sensitization. The treatment here: therapeutic diphenylcyclopropenone sensitization with weekly scalp DPC. V was clipped by 1 base and J by 10 bases; unmatched bases: 10. Germline-derived CDR1 and CDR2 are SGHTA and FQGNSA. This CDR3 spans 15 amino acids. Regarding this clonotype: Antigen specificity is unknown.

TCRdb analysed the RACE reads with MiXCR anew, one entry per CDR3 protein. Of some 340,000 distinct CDR3 sequences listed, approximately 6.9% are singletons. The chain recombines TRBV7-2 with TRBJ2-1; TRBD2 matches 7 bases. This clonotype was sampled from a woman aged 18-29 years with alopecia areata. Some clones in this sample may be carry-over from other donors' samples. Sequences were derived from whole blood, sampled in connection with sensitization to the hapten diphenylcyclopropenone (DPC). CDR3 sequence (DNA): TGTGCCAGCAGCTTAGGCCCTAGCGGTCCCCAGGAGCAGTTCTTC. Protein product: CASSLGPSGPQEQFF.